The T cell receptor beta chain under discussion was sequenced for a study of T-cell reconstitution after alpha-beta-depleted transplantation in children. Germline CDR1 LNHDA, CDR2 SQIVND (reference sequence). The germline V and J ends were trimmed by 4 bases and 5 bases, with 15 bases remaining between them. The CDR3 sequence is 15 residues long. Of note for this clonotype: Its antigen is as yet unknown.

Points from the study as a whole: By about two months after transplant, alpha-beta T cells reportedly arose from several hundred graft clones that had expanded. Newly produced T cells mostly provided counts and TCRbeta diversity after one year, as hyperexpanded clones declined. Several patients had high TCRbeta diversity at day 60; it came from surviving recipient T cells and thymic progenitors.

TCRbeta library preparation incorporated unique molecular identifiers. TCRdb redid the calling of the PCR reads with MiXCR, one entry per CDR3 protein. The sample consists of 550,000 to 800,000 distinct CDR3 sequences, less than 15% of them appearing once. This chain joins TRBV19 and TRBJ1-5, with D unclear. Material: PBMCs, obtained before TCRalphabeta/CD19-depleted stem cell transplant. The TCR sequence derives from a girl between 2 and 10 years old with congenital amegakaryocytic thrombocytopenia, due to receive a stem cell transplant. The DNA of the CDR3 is TGTGCCAGTAGTAAACCTGCAAGGCTCGATCAGCCCCAGCATTTT. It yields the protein CASSKPARLDQPQHF.